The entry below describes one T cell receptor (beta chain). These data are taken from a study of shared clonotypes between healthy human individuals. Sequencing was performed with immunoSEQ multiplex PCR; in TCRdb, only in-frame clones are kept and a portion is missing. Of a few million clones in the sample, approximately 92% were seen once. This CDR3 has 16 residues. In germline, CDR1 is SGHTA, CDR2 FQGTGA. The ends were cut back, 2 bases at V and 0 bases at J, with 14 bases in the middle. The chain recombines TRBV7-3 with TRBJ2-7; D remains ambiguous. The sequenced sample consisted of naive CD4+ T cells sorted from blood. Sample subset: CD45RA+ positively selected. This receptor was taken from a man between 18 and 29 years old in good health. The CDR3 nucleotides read TGTGCCAGCAGCTTAGGTCCCTCCGAAGCCTCCTACGAGCAGTACTTC. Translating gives CASSLGPSEASYEQYF.